Below, 13 T cell receptor beta chains from the same sample are listed, as sequenced in a study of T-cell reconstitution after alpha-beta-depleted transplantation in children. A TCRbeta library incorporating unique molecular identifiers was prepared. TCRdb reanalysed the PCR reads using MiXCR and keeps one entry per CDR3 protein. The sample includes more than 400,000 distinct CDR3 sequences, approximately 42% of them seen just once. Sequencing used PBMCs, obtained before TCRalphabeta/CD19-depleted stem cell transplant. The receptors were sampled from a girl aged 2 to 9 with aplastic anemia, due to receive a stem cell transplant.

This clonotype has just a few counts. The rearrangement links TRBV6-1 to TRBJ2-2; 8 nucleotides agree with TRBD2. The CDR3 is made up of 17 amino acids. Germline V CDR1 and CDR2: MNHNS, SASEGT. V shed 8 bases and J 1 base; nucleotides not matched to a gene: 12. CDR3 sequence: CASGTRGSGVNTGELFF. CDR3 nucleotide sequence: TGTGCCAGCGGTACCCGGGGTAGCGGGGTGAACACCGGGGAGCTGTTTTTT.

This clonotype has a count of ten or more. The chain uses TRBV5-6 and TRBJ2-1; 7 bases agree with TRBD1. The CDR3 runs to 15 residues. Per the germline V gene, CDR1 is SGHDT and CDR2 is YYEEEE. J was trimmed by 3 bases and V by 2 bases; bases with no gene match: 5. CDR3 coding DNA: TGTGCCAGCAGCTTTCGGCAGGGGGTCTACAATGAGCAGTTCTTC. Translating it yields CASSFRQGVYNEQFF.

In its sample, this clonotype was seen many times. CDR3 DNA: TGTGCCAGCAGCCCCCCGAACGAAGAGACCCAGTACTTC. Encoded protein: CASSPPNEETQYF. The chain links TRBV7-3 to TRBJ2-5; D not resolved. V lost 5 bases, J lost 3 bases, and 10 bases lay in between. Germline V gives CDR1 SGHTA, CDR2 FQGTGA. The CDR3 has 13 residues.

The chain combines TRBV7-2 with TRBJ2-1, with 12 bases fitting TRBD2. The CDR3 is 15 residues long. Germline lookup yields CDR1 SGHTA and CDR2 FQGNSA. Trimming took 6 bases from V and 7 from J; bases not matched to a gene: 7. CDR3 loop: CASSSLAGGMNEQFF. CDR3 in DNA: TGTGCCAGCAGTTCTCTAGCGGGAGGGATGAATGAGCAGTTCTTC.

The table lists this clonotype with a few counts. The rearrangement uses TRBV6-2 or TRBV6-3 and TRBJ2-4; the D gene is possibly TRBD1 (5 bases). The ends were cut back, 5 bases at V and 2 bases at J, with 13 bases in the middle. The CDR3 runs 15 residues. In germline, CDR1 is MNHEY, CDR2 SVGEGT. In nucleotides, the CDR3 is TGTGCCAGCAGTCCAGGGCAAAGGTCCAAAAACATTCAGTACTTC. Its translation is CASSPGQRSKNIQYF.

The rearrangement joins TRBV7-2 to TRBJ2-5, with 7 bases lining up with TRBD1. The junction had 9 bases not matched to a gene; V was cut back by 3 bases and J by 11 bases. Per germline, CDR1 SGHTA and CDR2 FQGNSA. The CDR3 length is 13 residues. CDR3 sequence: CASSFAVDRAQYF. CDR3 nucleotides: TGTGCCAGCAGCTTTGCAGTAGACAGGGCTCAGTACTTC.

This clonotype was counted between two and nine times. The J gene is TRBJ2-2, the V gene TRBV5-5; D might be TRBD1 (6 bases). Trimming took 2 bases from V and 6 from J, leaving 11 bases between them. The CDR3 is 14 residues long. The V gene's germline CDR1 is SGHKS and CDR2 YYEKEE (reference sequence). The CDR3 reads CASSFGGNSGELFF. The CDR3 nucleotides are TGTGCCAGCAGCTTTGGGGGCAACTCCGGGGAGCTGTTTTTT.

The genes are TRBV12-3 or TRBV12-4 and TRBJ2-5, with 9 bases identical to TRBD1. This CDR3 has 14 amino acids. The trim removed 5 bases at V and 5 bases at J, leaving 6 bases unmatched. The CDR3 spells CASSHGTGTETQYF. The CDR3 DNA reads as TGTGCCAGCAGTCACGGGACAGGGACTGAGACCCAGTACTTC.

The chain employs TRBV4-1 and TRBJ2-6; perhaps TRBD2 as D (6 bases). Per germline, CDR1 MGHRA and CDR2 YSYEKL. This CDR3 has 17 amino acids. Trimming pared 4 bases from V and 3 bases from J, leaving 16 bases between. Here the CDR3 reads CASSRSLAGNGANVLTF. Written as DNA, the CDR3 is TGCGCCAGCAGCCGTTCCCTGGCGGGGAATGGGGCCAACGTCCTGACTTTC.

The chain employs TRBV20-1 and TRBJ2-7, with D maybe TRBD2 (5 bases). Trimming shortened V by 5 bases and J by 7 bases, and 15 bases separated the two germline ends. The CDR3 consists of 12 residues. CDR1 is DFQATT, CDR2 SNEGSKA, per germline (reference sequence). DNA for the CDR3: TGCAGTGCTCGGACTTCCTACATAGAGCAGTACTTC. Translation gives CSARTSYIEQYF.

This clonotype turned up a few times. CDR3 bases: TGTGCCAGCAGTGCCCCGGACAGCGGTAGCAATCAGCCCCAGCATTTT. Its translation is CASSAPDSGSNQPQHF. The gene calls are TRBV28 and TRBJ1-5; D may be TRBD1 (6 bases). CDR1 MDHEN and CDR2 SYDVKM come from the germline V gene. V lost 5 bases and J lost 0, with 14 bases in between. The CDR3 sequence is 16 residues long.

This clonotype has only a few counts. The V and J genes are TRBV7-2 and TRBJ2-7; possibly TRBD1 for D (6 bases). CDR3 length: 15 amino acids. The V end lost 3 bases, the J end lost 1 base, and 13 bases lay between the germline ends. Germline V gene sequence: CDR1 SGHTA, CDR2 FQGNSA. The CDR3 loop reads CASSFRDTGSYEQYF. CDR3 DNA sequence: TGTGCCAGCAGCTTTAGAGATACAGGGTCCTACGAGCAGTACTTC.

This clonotype was seen at least ten times. The chain is built from TRBV6-5 and TRBJ2-5; D is uncertain. Trimming took off 3 bases at V and 1 base at J, with 15 bases between the two ends. This CDR3 contains 16 residues. CDR1 is MNHEY and CDR2 is SVGAGI in the germline V gene. The CDR3 sequence: CASSYDISASQETQYF. The CDR3 DNA reads TGTGCCAGCAGTTATGACATTTCAGCTTCCCAAGAGACCCAGTACTTC.